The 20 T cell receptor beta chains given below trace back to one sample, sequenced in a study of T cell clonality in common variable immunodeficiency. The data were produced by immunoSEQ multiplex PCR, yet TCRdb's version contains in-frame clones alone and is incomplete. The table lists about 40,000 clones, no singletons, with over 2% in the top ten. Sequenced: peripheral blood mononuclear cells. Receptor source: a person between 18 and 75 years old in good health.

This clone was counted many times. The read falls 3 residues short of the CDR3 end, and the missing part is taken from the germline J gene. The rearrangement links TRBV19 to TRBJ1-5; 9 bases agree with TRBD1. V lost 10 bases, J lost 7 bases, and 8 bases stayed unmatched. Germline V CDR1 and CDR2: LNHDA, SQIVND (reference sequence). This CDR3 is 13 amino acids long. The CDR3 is CATRDRVEQPQHF. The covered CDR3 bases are TGTGCCACCCGGGACAGGGTCGAACAGCCC.

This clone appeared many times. The CDR3 reads CASSLAKAGGGDTIYF. The DNA read from the CDR3 is TGTGCCAGCAGCTTAGCAAAAGCAGGAGGAGGGGACACC. This sequence joins TRBV7-2 and TRBJ1-3, with a tentative D call TRBD1 (5 bases). The read is 3 residues too short to cover the CDR3 end, so that end is filled in from the germline J gene. V lost 0 bases to trimming and J lost 8 bases, with 17 bases between them. There are 16 residues in the CDR3. The germline gives CDR1 SGHTA, CDR2 FQGNSA.

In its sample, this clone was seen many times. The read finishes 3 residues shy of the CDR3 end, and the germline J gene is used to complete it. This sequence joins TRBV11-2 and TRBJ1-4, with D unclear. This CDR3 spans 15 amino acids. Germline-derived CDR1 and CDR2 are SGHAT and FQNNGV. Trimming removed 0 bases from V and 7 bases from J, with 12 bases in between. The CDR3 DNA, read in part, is TGTGCCAGCAGCTTAGAACGGTCGTCTAGTGAAAAA. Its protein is CASSLERSSSEK. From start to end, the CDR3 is CASSLERSSSEKLFF. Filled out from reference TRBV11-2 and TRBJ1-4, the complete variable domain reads EAGVAQSPRYKIIEKRQSVAFWCNPISGHATLYWYQQILGQGPKLLIQFQNNGVVDDSQLPKDRFSAERLKGVDSTLKIQPAKLEDSAVYLCASSLERSSSEKLFFGSGTQLSVL.

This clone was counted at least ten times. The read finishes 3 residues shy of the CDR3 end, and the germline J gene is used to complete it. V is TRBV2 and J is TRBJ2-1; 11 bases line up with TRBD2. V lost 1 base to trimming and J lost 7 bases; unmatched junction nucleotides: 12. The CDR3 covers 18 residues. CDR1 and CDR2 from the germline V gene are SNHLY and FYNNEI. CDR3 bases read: TGTGCCAGCAGTGAAGGGCCTAGCGGGGGGTCTCTGGATAATGAG. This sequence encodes CASSEGPSGGSLDNE. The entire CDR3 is CASSEGPSGGSLDNEQFF.

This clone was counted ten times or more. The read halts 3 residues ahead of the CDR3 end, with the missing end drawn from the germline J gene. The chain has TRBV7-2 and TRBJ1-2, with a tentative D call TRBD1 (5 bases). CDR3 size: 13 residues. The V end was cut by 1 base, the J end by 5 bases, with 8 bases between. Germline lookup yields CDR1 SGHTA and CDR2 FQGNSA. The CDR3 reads CASSLGGAYGYTF. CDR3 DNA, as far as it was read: TGTGCCAGCAGCTTAGGCGGGGCTTATGGC.

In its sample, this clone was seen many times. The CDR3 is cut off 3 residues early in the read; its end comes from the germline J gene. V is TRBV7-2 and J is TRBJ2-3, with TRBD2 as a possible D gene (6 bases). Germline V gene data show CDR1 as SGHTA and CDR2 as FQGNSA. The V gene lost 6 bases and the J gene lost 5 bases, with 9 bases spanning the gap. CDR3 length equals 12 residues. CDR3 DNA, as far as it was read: TGTGCCAGCAGGTTGCGGGGAGATACG. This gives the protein CASRLRGDT. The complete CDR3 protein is CASRLRGDTQYF.

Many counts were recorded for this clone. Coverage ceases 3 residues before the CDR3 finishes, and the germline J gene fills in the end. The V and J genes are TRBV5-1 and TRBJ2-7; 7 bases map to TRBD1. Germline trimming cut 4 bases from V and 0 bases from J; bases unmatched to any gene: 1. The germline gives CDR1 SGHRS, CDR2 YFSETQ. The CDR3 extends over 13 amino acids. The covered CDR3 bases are TGCGCCAGCAGCGAGGGGGCCTCCTACGAG. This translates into CASSEGASYE. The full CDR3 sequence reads CASSEGASYEQYF. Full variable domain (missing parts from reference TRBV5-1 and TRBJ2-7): KAGVTQTPRYLIKTRGQQVTLSCSPISGHRSVSWYQQTPGQGLQFLFEYFSETQRNKGNFPGRFSGRQFSNSRSEMNVSTLELGDSALYLCASSEGASYEQYFGPGTRLTVT.

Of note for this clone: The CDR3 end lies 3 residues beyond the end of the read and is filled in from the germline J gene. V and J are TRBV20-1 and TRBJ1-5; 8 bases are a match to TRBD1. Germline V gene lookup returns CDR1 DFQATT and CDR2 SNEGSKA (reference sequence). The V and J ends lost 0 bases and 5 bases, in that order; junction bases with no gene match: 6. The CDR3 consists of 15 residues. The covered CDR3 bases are TGCAGTGCTAGAGATAGTCAGGGGGCGTATCAGCCC. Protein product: CSARDSQGAYQP. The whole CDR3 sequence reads CSARDSQGAYQPQHF.

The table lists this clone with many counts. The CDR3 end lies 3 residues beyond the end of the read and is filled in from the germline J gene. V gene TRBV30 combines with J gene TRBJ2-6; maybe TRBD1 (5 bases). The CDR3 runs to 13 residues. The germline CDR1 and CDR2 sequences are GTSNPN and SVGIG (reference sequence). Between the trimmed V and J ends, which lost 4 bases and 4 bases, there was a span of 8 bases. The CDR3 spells CAWTPGGANVLTF. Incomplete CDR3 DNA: TGTGCCTGGACCCCAGGGGGGGCCAACGTC. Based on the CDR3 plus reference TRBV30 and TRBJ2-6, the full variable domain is SQTIHQWPATLVQPVGSPLSLECTVEGTSNPNLYWYRQAAGRGLQLLFYSVGIGQISSEVPQNLSASRPQDRQFILSSKKLLLSDSGFYLCAWTPGGANVLTFGAGSRLTVL.

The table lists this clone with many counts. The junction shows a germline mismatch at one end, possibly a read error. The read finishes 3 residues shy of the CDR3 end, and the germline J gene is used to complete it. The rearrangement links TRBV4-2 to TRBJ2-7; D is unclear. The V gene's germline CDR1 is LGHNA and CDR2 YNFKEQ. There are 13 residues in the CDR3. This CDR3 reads CASSQDYSYEQYF. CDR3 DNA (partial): TGCGCCAGCAGCCAAGATTACAGCTACGAG.

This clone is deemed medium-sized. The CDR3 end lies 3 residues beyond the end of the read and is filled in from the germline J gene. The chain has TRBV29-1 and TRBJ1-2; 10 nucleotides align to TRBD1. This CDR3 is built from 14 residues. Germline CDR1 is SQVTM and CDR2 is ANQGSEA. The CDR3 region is CSSEGTGDSGGYTF. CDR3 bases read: TGCAGCTCGGAGGGGACAGGGGACTCGGGAGGC.

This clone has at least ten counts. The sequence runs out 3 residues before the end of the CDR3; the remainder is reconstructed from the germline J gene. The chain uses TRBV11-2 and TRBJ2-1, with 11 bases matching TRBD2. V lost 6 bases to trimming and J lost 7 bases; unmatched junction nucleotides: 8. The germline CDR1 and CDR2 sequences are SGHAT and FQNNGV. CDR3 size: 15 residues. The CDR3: CASRGLGLAGNEQFF. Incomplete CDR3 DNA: TGTGCCAGCAGGGGCCTAGGACTAGCGGGTAATGAG. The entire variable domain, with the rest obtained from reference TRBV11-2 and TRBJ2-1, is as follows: EAGVAQSPRYKIIEKRQSVAFWCNPISGHATLYWYQQILGQGPKLLIQFQNNGVVDDSQLPKDRFSAERLKGVDSTLKIQPAKLEDSAVYLCASRGLGLAGNEQFFGPGTRLTVL.

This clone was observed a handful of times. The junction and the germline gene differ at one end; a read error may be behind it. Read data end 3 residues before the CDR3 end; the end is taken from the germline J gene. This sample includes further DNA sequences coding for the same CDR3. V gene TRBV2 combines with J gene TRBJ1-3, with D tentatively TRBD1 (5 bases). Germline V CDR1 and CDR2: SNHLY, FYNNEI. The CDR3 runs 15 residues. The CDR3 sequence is CASKEGRGSGNTIYF. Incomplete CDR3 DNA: TGTGCCAGCAAGGAGGGACGGGGGTCTGGAAACACT.

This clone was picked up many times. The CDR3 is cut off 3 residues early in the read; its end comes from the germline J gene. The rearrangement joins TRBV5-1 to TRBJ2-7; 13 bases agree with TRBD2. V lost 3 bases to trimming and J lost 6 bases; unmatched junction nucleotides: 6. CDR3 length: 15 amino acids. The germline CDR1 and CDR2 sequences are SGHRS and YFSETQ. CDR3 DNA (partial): TGCGCCAGCAGCTCCCTCGGACTAGCGGGAGCCGAG. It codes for CASSSLGLAGAE. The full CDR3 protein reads CASSSLGLAGAEQYF.

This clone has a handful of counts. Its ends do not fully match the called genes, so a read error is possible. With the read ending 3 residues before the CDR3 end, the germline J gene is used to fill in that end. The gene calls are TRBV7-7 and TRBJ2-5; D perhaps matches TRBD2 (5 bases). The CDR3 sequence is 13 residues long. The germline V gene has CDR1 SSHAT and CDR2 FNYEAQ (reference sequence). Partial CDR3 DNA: TGTGCTAGCAGCTTAGGAGGTATAGAGACC. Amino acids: CASSLGGIET. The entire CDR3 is CASSLGGIETQYF.

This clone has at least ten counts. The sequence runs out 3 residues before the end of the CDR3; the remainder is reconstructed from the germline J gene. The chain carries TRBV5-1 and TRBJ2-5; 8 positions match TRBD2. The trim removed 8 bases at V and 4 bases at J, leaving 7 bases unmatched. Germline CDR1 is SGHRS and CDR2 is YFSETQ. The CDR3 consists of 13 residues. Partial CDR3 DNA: TGCGCCAGGGGGTGGGCGGGAGGAGAGACC. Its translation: CARGWAGGET. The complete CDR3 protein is CARGWAGGETQYF. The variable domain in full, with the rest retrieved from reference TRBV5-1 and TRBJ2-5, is KAGVTQTPRYLIKTRGQQVTLSCSPISGHRSVSWYQQTPGQGLQFLFEYFSETQRNKGNFPGRFSGRQFSNSRSEMNVSTLELGDSALYLCARGWAGGETQYFGPGTRLLVL.

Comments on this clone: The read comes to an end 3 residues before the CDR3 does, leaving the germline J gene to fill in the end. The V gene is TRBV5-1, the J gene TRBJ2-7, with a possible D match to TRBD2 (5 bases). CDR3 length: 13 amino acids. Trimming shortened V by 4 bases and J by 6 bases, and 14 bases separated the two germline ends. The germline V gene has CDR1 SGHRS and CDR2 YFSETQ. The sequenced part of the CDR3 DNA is TGCGCCAGCAGCCCACGTGGGAGCGGCGAG. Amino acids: CASSPRGSGE. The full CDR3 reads CASSPRGSGEQYF.

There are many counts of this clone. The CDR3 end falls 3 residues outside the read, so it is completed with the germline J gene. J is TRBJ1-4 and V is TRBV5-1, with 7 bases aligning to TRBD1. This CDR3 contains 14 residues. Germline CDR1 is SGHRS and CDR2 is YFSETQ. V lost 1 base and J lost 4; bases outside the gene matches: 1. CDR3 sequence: CASSLTGVNEKLFF. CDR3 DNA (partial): TGCGCCAGCAGCTTGACAGGGGTTAATGAAAAA.

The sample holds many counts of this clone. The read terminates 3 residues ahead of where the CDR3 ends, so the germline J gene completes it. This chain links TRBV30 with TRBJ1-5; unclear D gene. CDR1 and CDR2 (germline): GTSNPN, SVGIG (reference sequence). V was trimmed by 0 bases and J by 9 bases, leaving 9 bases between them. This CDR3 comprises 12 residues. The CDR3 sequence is CAWSVSSGPQHF. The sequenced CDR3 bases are TGTGCCTGGAGTGTGTCTTCCGGGCCC.

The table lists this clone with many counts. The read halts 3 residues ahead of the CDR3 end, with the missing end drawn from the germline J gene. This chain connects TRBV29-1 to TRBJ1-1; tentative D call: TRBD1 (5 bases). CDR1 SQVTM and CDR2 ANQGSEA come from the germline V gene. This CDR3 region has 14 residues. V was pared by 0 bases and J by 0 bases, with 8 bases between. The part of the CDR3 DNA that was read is TGCAGCGTTGAAGAGGGGGGTGTGAACACTGAA. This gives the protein CSVEEGGVNTE. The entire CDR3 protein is CSVEEGGVNTEAFF.